This passage covers 24 T cell receptor beta chains from one sample sequenced in a study of chemoradiotherapy in HPV16-positive cancers. TCRdb's table, derived via immunoSEQ multiplex PCR, lists solely in-frame clones and lacks some. The sample has around 62,000 clones, about 90% seen once. Material: blood, obtained from a patient who underwent chemoradiotherapy. The receptors come from a human donor with HPV-associated anogenital cancer.

This sequence joins TRBV10-1 and TRBJ2-5; 9 bases map to TRBD2. The CDR3 is made up of 15 amino acids. Germline CDR1 WNHNN, CDR2 SYGVQD (reference sequence). The V and J ends lost 4 bases and 1 base, in that order; junction bases with no gene match: 4. Here the CDR3 reads CASSATSGGQETQYF. The CDR3 DNA is TGCGCCAGCAGTGCGACTAGCGGAGGCCAAGAGACCCAGTACTTC.

This chain connects TRBV19 to TRBJ1-1; D is perhaps TRBD1 (6 bases). Looked up from germline, CDR1 is LNHDA and CDR2 is SQIVND (reference sequence). The CDR3 consists of 14 residues. V lost 3 bases and J 5 bases, leaving 13 bases between the germline ends. As DNA, the CDR3 is TGTGCCAGTAGTATCGGGCTAACAGGGACTGAAGCTTTCTTT. Protein sequence: CASSIGLTGTEAFF.

In this sample, this clone turned up once. The junction and the germline gene differ at one end; a read error may be behind it. The rearrangement links TRBV7-7 to TRBJ2-2; a weak D match, TRBD1 (5 bases). CDR1 SSHAT and CDR2 FNYEAQ come from the germline V gene (reference sequence). The CDR3 covers 13 residues. CDR3 nucleotide sequence: TGTGCTAGCAGCCCCCAGGGTACCGGGGAGCTGTTTTTT. It is translated as CASSPQGTGELFF.

This chain uses TRBV1 with TRBJ2-5; the table assigns TRBD2, which was not confirmed against the DNA. Matching the DNA end better, TRBJ2-7 makes the J call doubtful. TRBV1 is designated a pseudogene. The CDR3 totals 14 residues. CDR3 in amino acids: CTSSEKKTPYEQYF. The CDR3 DNA sequence: TGCACCAGCAGCGAAAAAAAAACCCCCTACGAGCAGTACTTC.

The chain recombines TRBV5-1 with TRBJ2-3, with 8 bases aligning to TRBD2. The CDR3 has 14 amino acids. Germline V gene data show CDR1 as SGHRS and CDR2 as YFSETQ. The trim removed 5 bases at V and 6 bases at J, leaving 8 bases unmatched. Here the CDR3 DNA reads TGCGCCAGCAGGATAAGCGGGGGATCGGATACGCAGTATTTT. Protein sequence: CASRISGGSDTQYF. Full variable domain (remainder filled in from reference TRBV5-1 and TRBJ2-3): KAGVTQTPRYLIKTRGQQVTLSCSPISGHRSVSWYQQTPGQGLQFLFEYFSETQRNKGNFPGRFSGRQFSNSRSEMNVSTLELGDSALYLCASRISGGSDTQYFGPGTRLTVL.

The chain couples TRBV4-1 to TRBJ2-7; TRBD2 matches at 12 bases. Germline V lookup: CDR1 MGHRA, CDR2 YSYEKL. The V gene end was trimmed by 4 bases and the J gene end by 2 bases; junction bases not matched to a gene: 3. The CDR3 totals 15 residues. CDR3 loop: CASSLGLAGTYEQYF. CDR3 coding DNA: TGCGCCAGCAGCCTCGGACTAGCGGGGACCTACGAGCAGTACTTC.

In its sample, this clone was seen once. J is TRBJ1-1 and V is TRBV5-5, with 8 bases fitting TRBD1. J was trimmed by 8 bases and V by 3 bases; bases with no gene match: 6. Germline assignment: CDR1 SGHKS and CDR2 YYEKEE (reference sequence). The CDR3 is made up of 13 amino acids. CDR3 region: CASSWATGVEAFF. The CDR3 DNA sequence: TGTGCCAGCAGCTGGGCGACAGGGGTGGAAGCTTTCTTT.

This clone occurred once. The rearrangement uses TRBV18 and TRBJ1-5, with a possible D match to TRBD1 (5 bases). Trimming removed 3 bases at V and 5 bases at J, with 20 bases between. CDR1 KGHSH and CDR2 LQKENI come from the germline V gene. The CDR3 length is 17 residues. The CDR3 loop reads CASSPRGGSGNYQPQHF. CDR3 DNA sequence: TGTGCCAGCTCACCCCGGGGGGGTTCAGGAAATTATCAGCCCCAGCATTTT.

V gene TRBV27 combines with J gene TRBJ2-1, with 7 bases fitting TRBD1. Per the germline V gene, CDR1 is MNHEY and CDR2 is SMNVEV (reference sequence). Germline trimming cut 5 bases from V and 6 bases from J; bases unmatched to any gene: 16. This CDR3 is built from 17 residues. CDR3 DNA: TGTGCCAGCAGTCCGCCCCGGAAAGACAGGGCGGCCAATGAGCAGTTCTTC. This encodes CASSPPRKDRAANEQFF.

The chain combines TRBV4-1 with TRBJ2-7; 16 bases are a match to TRBD2. V gave up 4 bases and J gave up 7 bases; unmatched junction bases: 7. Per germline, CDR1 MGHRA and CDR2 YSYEKL. The CDR3 has 16 residues. CDR3 sequence reads: CASSPSGLAGGLEQYF. DNA of the CDR3: TGCGCCAGCAGCCCCTCGGGACTAGCGGGGGGGCTTGAGCAGTACTTC.

About this clone itself: Distinct nucleotide sequences in the sample also encode this CDR3. The chain combines TRBV9 with TRBJ2-1; tentatively, D is TRBD1 or TRBD2 (5 bases each). The CDR3 is 15 residues long. The germline gives CDR1 SGDLS, CDR2 YYNGEE. V lost 2 bases and J 1 base, leaving 10 bases between the germline ends. CDR3 in amino acids: CASSVGGGSYNEQFF. The CDR3 nucleotides read TGTGCCAGCAGCGTTGGGGGTGGGTCCTACAATGAGCAGTTCTTC.

The J gene is TRBJ1-1, the V gene TRBV29-1; D call uncertain. The CDR3 sequence is 14 residues long. Germline V gene lookup returns CDR1 SQVTM and CDR2 ANQGSEA. Between the trimmed V and J ends, which lost 1 base and 0 bases, there was a span of 9 bases. The chain's CDR3 is CSVEVPGMNTEAFF. The CDR3 bases are TGCAGCGTTGAAGTTCCGGGCATGAACACTGAAGCTTTCTTT.

This chain connects TRBV28 to TRBJ1-2; D might be TRBD1 (6 bases). CDR3 length: 11 residues. The V end was cut by 11 bases, the J end by 8 bases, with 15 bases between. From germline, CDR1 is MDHEN and CDR2 SYDVKM. Here the CDR3 reads CAAKTGIGYTF. CDR3 nucleotide sequence: TGTGCCGCGAAAACAGGGATAGGCTACACCTTC.

The chain couples TRBV2 to TRBJ2-1, with D perhaps TRBD1 (5 bases). This CDR3 region has 12 residues. CDR1 and CDR2 (germline): SNHLY, FYNNEI. Trimming took off 4 bases at V and 9 bases at J, with 10 bases between the two ends. This CDR3 reads CASSVRGLEQFF. The CDR3 DNA reads TGTGCCAGCAGTGTAAGGGGCCTTGAGCAGTTCTTC.

The V gene is TRBV5-6, the J gene TRBJ2-1, with TRBD2 as a possible D gene (5 bases). V was pared by 4 bases and J by 8 bases, with 13 bases between. This CDR3 has 13 residues. In germline, CDR1 is SGHDT, CDR2 YYEEEE. Written as DNA, the CDR3 is TGTGCCAGCAGCGCGCAACCGCGGGATGAGCAGTTCTTC. This codes for CASSAQPRDEQFF. Full variable domain (remainder filled in from reference TRBV5-6 and TRBJ2-1): DAGVTQSPTHLIKTRGQQVTLRCSPKSGHDTVSWYQQALGQGPQFIFQYYEEEERQRGNFPDRFSGHQFPNYSSELNVNALLLGDSALYLCASSAQPRDEQFFGPGTRLTVL.

The chain couples TRBV28 to TRBJ2-7, with D uncertain. Germline assignment: CDR1 MDHEN and CDR2 SYDVKM. Trimming shortened V by 0 bases and J by 3 bases, and 6 bases separated the two germline ends. The CDR3 is made up of 13 amino acids. CDR3 DNA: TGTGCCAGCAGTTTATGGGGGAACTACGAGCAGTACTTC. Its protein product is CASSLWGNYEQYF.

The chain joins TRBV30 to TRBJ1-1; 7 nucleotides align to TRBD1. This CDR3 region has 14 residues. Germline CDR1 is GTSNPN and CDR2 is SVGIG (reference sequence). J was trimmed by 5 bases and V by 4 bases; bases with no gene match: 10. CDR3: CAWTSPTGRTEAFF. In DNA, the CDR3 is TGTGCCTGGACGTCCCCGACAGGGAGGACTGAAGCTTTCTTT.

This clone has a handful of counts. V and J are TRBV4-1 and TRBJ2-1; either TRBD1 or TRBD2 may supply D (5 bases each). V was trimmed by 0 bases and J by 6 bases, leaving 18 bases between them. The CDR3 is made up of 17 amino acids. Germline V gene data show CDR1 as MGHRA and CDR2 as YSYEKL. Here the CDR3 DNA reads TGCGCCAGCAGCCAAGATGGGGGTTCGTTCGGGATCAATGAGCAGTTCTTC. Encoded protein: CASSQDGGSFGINEQFF.

This chain links TRBV5-1 with TRBJ1-4; the D gene is possibly TRBD1 (6 bases). Trimming left V 3 bases short and J 3 bases short, with 12 bases between. CDR1 and CDR2 (germline): SGHRS, YFSETQ. The CDR3 runs 15 residues. CDR3 loop: CASSSTQGANEKLFF. The CDR3 DNA is TGCGCCAGCAGCTCGACACAGGGTGCTAATGAAAAACTGTTTTTT.

V gene TRBV18 combines with J gene TRBJ2-2, with 8 bases matching TRBD1. Trimming took 1 base from V and 6 from J; bases not matched to a gene: 4. CDR3 size: 15 residues. The germline gives CDR1 KGHSH, CDR2 LQKENI. For the CDR3, the DNA is TGTGCCAGCTCACCACGACAGGGGTTAGCCGGGGAGCTGTTTTTT. Its protein product is CASSPRQGLAGELFF.

V usage is TRBV27 and J usage is TRBJ1-2, with D unclear. This CDR3 is built from 12 residues. Trimming took 5 bases from V and 8 from J, leaving 12 bases between them. Germline V lookup: CDR1 MNHEY, CDR2 SMNVEV (reference sequence). The DNA for the CDR3 is TGTGCCAGCAGTACCGAGGGTGGGGGCTACACCTTC. This translates into CASSTEGGGYTF.

The chain is built from TRBV2 and TRBJ1-6; no clear D. Deletions cut 6 bases from V and 0 bases from J, with 15 bases between. CDR1 SNHLY and CDR2 FYNNEI come from the germline V gene. This CDR3 region has 17 residues. The CDR3 DNA follows: TGTGCCAGCAGACTCCGGGTCGGCAGCTCCTATAATTCACCCCTCCACTTT. Its protein product is CASRLRVGSSYNSPLHF.

The chain has TRBV9 and TRBJ1-6; unclear D gene. Germline loops: CDR1 SGDLS, CDR2 YYNGEE. This CDR3 has 14 amino acids. Trimming stripped 3 bases from V and 10 bases from J, with 14 bases between. This CDR3 is CASSAWTSRSPLHF. The CDR3 DNA reads TGTGCCAGCAGCGCCTGGACGTCTCGCTCACCCCTCCACTTT. Full variable domain (outside the CDR3, taken from reference TRBV9 and TRBJ1-6): DSGVTQTPKHLITATGQRVTLRCSPRSGDLSVYWYQQSLDQGLQFLIQYYNGEERAKGNILERFSAQQFPDLHSELNLSSLELGDSALYFCASSAWTSRSPLHFGNGTRLTVT.

The V and J genes are TRBV5-1 and TRBJ2-1; D may be TRBD1 (6 bases). CDR3 length equals 14 residues. CDR1 is SGHRS and CDR2 is YFSETQ in the germline V gene. V dropped 4 bases and J dropped 5 bases, with 13 bases sitting between them. The CDR3 DNA reads as TGCGCCAGCAGCCTTCCCGACAGGAACAATGAGCAGTTCTTC. It encodes CASSLPDRNNEQFF.